This record looks at one T cell receptor (beta chain) sequence and its context. CDR3 length: 12 residues. Germline assignment: CDR1 ENHRY and CDR2 SYGVKD. The data derive from a study of monozygotic twins with inflammatory bowel disease. Using the 5' RACE reads, TCRdb records one entry per CDR3 protein without DNA. The specimen's table records approximately 400,000 distinct CDR3 sequences. This TCR derives from a human donor with ulcerative colitis or Crohn's disease, or a healthy co-twin of an affected twin (not recorded which). The chain uses TRBV10-3 and TRBJ2-7; TCRdb's D gene call, TRBD1, goes unchecked for lack of DNA. Sequenced input: blood. CDR3 amino acids: CAIKQGAEEQYF.